Given below is one T cell receptor beta chain in context. Generated by immunoSEQ multiplex PCR, the TCRdb table keeps only in-frame clones and is missing some. The sample shows tens of thousands of clones, roughly 96% of them seen only once. This entry is derived from a study of technical replicates of blood from a handful of donors. CDR1 is MNHEY and CDR2 is SVGAGI in the germline V gene. This CDR3 has 13 amino acids. Trimming left V 6 bases short and J 4 bases short, with 12 bases between. This rearrangement joins TRBV6-5 to TRBJ1-1; D gene unclear. The source material was T cells isolated from PBMCs. The clonotype was recovered from a human donor in good health. This chain's CDR3 is CASRNQVATEAFF. The CDR3 coding sequence is TGTGCCAGCAGGAATCAGGTTGCCACTGAAGCTTTCTTT.